The clone carrying this TCR beta chain turned up a few times. Antigen specificity is unknown. PCR amplification relied on 60 Vbeta primers (plus 13 Jbeta primers). Sequencing used immunoSEQ multiplex PCR; TCRdb keeps in-frame clones, though not all of them. The sample includes around 120,000 clones, 65% to 80% of them seen just once. This specimen belongs to a study of cytomegalovirus exposure and HLA in healthy donors. Across the study: Clustering assigned about four fifths of the approximately 430 genotyped donors to the Caucasian-associated ancestry cluster. Study outcomes and limitations: Per a prior analysis, the majority of TCR beta V segments were productive roughly 87% or roughly 30% of the time.

This sequence was found in a woman in her forties in good health and CMV-seronegative. Sequenced sample: PBMCs.

The CDR3 protein is CASSPLGGRNTIYF. CDR3 sequence (DNA): TGTGCCAGCAGTCCTTTAGGAGGGCGAAACACCATATATTTT. The rearrangement links TRBV28 to TRBJ1-3, with D unclear. Trimming cost V 5 bases and J 5 bases, with 13 bases left between them. Germline lookup yields CDR1 MDHEN and CDR2 SYDVKM. The CDR3 loop spans 14 amino acids.